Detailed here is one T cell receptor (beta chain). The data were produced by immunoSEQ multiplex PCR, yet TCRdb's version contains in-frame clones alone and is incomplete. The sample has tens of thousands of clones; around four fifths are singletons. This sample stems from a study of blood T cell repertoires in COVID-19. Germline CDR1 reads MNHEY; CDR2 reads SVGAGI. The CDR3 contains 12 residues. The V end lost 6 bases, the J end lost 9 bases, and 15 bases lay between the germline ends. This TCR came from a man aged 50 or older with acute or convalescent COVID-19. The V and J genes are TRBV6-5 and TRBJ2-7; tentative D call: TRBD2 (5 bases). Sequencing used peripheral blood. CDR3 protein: CASRSSAGGQYF. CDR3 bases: TGTGCCAGCAGGTCCTCGGCGGGCGGGCAGTACTTC.